This T cell receptor (beta chain) was recorded in a study of blood T cell repertoires in COVID-19. The CDR3 contains 15 residues. In germline, CDR1 is MNHEY, CDR2 SVGEGT. Participants, about 18 to 90 years old, spanned approximately 26 US areas. Donors were grouped by their self-reported clinical history. The repertoire was sequenced with immunoSEQ multiplex PCR; TCRdb's copy has only in-frame clones and lacks some. The data show approximately 220,000 clones, with just over 85% seen just once and 3% to 4.5% held by the top ten. Comment on this clone: The junction departs from germline at one end; a sequencing error may be responsible.

The chain joins TRBV6-2 or TRBV6-3 to TRBJ2-1, with D tentatively TRBD2 (6 bases). The sequence derives from a woman aged 40 to 50 with acute COVID-19. Specimen: PBMCs or T cells enriched from blood (not recorded which). The CDR3 nucleotides read TGTGCCAGCACTTACCCCCGGGACTCGAACAATGAGCAGTTCTTC. Protein: CASTYPRDSNNEQFF.